These 21 T cell receptor beta chains were sequenced from one sample in a study of T cell responses to AZD1222 COVID-19 vaccine. Method: immunoSEQ multiplex PCR; TCRdb's copy keeps in-frame clones and lacks some. The sample shows roughly 120,000 clones, around 90% of them seen only once. The sample was peripheral blood, taken on day 0 of AZD1222 vaccination. The receptors derive from an adult in good health.

The chain joins TRBV5-1 to TRBJ2-7; 7 bases are a match to TRBD2. CDR3 length: 14 residues. J lost 6 bases, V lost 4 bases, and 10 bases had no gene match. From germline, CDR1 is SGHRS and CDR2 YFSETQ. CDR3 DNA: TGCGCCAGCAGCACACTGGGGGGGACTGCCGAGCAGTACTTC. It encodes CASSTLGGTAEQYF.

The count of this clone is one. The chain links TRBV6-2 or TRBV6-3 to TRBJ2-5; tentative D call: TRBD2 (5 bases). The V gene lost 5 bases and the J gene lost 5 bases, with 21 bases spanning the gap. Per the germline V gene, CDR1 is MNHEY and CDR2 is SVGEGT. The CDR3 loop spans 16 amino acids. The CDR3 is CASSTSLGPRGETQYF. Written as DNA, the CDR3 is TGTGCCAGCAGTACCAGTCTTGGGCCCCGCGGGGAGACCCAGTACTTC.

CDR3 sequence reads: CASSLRAGAYNEQFF. CDR3 DNA: TGTGCCAGCAGTTTACGGGCAGGAGCCTACAATGAGCAGTTCTTC. The rearrangement uses TRBV27 and TRBJ2-1; D is ambiguous. Germline CDR1 is MNHEY and CDR2 is SMNVEV (reference sequence). The length of the CDR3 is 15 residues. V gave up 2 bases and J gave up 2 bases, with 10 bases separating them.

Points on this clone: At the DNA level, this CDR3 is encoded by other sequences in the same sample as well. The chain recombines TRBV18 with TRBJ1-2; 11 bases are shared with TRBD1. The germline CDR1 and CDR2 sequences are KGHSH and LQKENI. The CDR3 extends over 13 amino acids. V lost 4 bases to trimming and J lost 8 bases; unmatched junction nucleotides: 3. The CDR3 loop is CASSQGQGDGYTF. The CDR3, as DNA: TGTGCCAGCTCACAGGGACAGGGGGACGGCTACACCTTC.

This chain connects TRBV9 to TRBJ1-2; D is unclear. V lost 3 bases and J lost 1, with 13 bases in between. The CDR3 runs 15 residues. CDR1 is SGDLS and CDR2 is YYNGEE in the germline V gene. The CDR3 coding sequence is TGTGCCAGCAGCGGTCTAGCGGGCGATAACTATGGCTACACCTTC. This gives the protein CASSGLAGDNYGYTF.

The rearrangement uses TRBV6-2 or TRBV6-3 and TRBJ2-7, with D perhaps matching TRBD2 (5 bases). The V gene lost 0 bases and the J gene lost 3 bases, with 15 bases spanning the gap. CDR1 MNHEY and CDR2 SVGEGT come from the germline V gene. The CDR3 sequence is 16 residues long. This CDR3 reads CASSYSESRASYEQYF. The CDR3 bases are TGTGCCAGCAGTTACTCGGAATCGCGGGCTAGCTACGAGCAGTACTTC.

The rearrangement uses TRBV12-5 and TRBJ1-6; a possible D gene is TRBD1 (5 bases). Germline V CDR1 and CDR2: LGHNT, FRNRAP. Trimming removed 5 bases at V and 0 bases at J, with 8 bases between. The CDR3 loop spans 15 amino acids. This chain's CDR3 is CASGAGLSYNSPLHF. The DNA of the CDR3 is TGTGCTAGTGGTGCAGGGCTCTCCTATAATTCACCCCTCCACTTT.

Only one count was recorded for this clone. The chain has TRBV2 and TRBJ2-3; D unresolved. Deletions cut 7 bases from V and 0 bases from J, with 8 bases between. The CDR3 contains 13 residues. In germline, CDR1 is SNHLY, CDR2 FYNNEI. CDR3 loop: CASKVESTDTQYF. CDR3 DNA: TGTGCCAGCAAGGTAGAGAGCACAGATACGCAGTATTTT.

This chain joins TRBV4-1 and TRBJ1-2; TRBD1 is a possible D gene (5 bases). The CDR3 consists of 15 residues. Trimming shortened V by 1 base and J by 2 bases, and 11 bases separated the two germline ends. Germline V gene lookup returns CDR1 MGHRA and CDR2 YSYEKL. The CDR3, as DNA: TGCGCCAGCAGCCAAGCGGTCCAGGGCAACTATGGCTACACCTTC. This encodes CASSQAVQGNYGYTF.

The chain joins TRBV15 to TRBJ2-1; tentative D call: TRBD2 (7 bases). The CDR3 sequence is 19 residues long. From germline, CDR1 is LNHNV and CDR2 YYDKDF (reference sequence). With 1 base removed from V and 6 bases from J, the gap between germline ends came to 25 bases. The CDR3 region is CATSRVRPGVPAGFNEQFF. The CDR3 DNA reads as TGTGCCACCAGCAGAGTCCGGCCAGGGGTCCCAGCGGGATTCAATGAGCAGTTCTTC.

The chain combines TRBV19 with TRBJ2-5, with 11 bases lining up with TRBD2. V shed 4 bases, J shed 7 bases, and the junction held 8 bases outside the gene matches. Per germline, CDR1 LNHDA and CDR2 SQIVND (reference sequence). This CDR3 comprises 15 residues. CDR3 sequence reads: CASSTPTSGVGTQYF. The CDR3 DNA reads TGTGCCAGTAGTACCCCGACTAGCGGGGTGGGGACCCAGTACTTC.

The chain joins TRBV10-3 to TRBJ2-6, with 7 positions matching TRBD1. V lost 6 bases to trimming and J lost 3 bases; unmatched junction nucleotides: 5. The CDR3 runs to 15 residues. The germline gives CDR1 ENHRY, CDR2 SYGVKD. The CDR3 here is CAIRVQGVGANVLTF. The CDR3 DNA reads TGTGCCATCAGGGTCCAGGGGGTTGGGGCCAACGTCCTGACTTTC.

The J gene is TRBJ2-1, the V gene TRBV3-1 (or the pseudogene TRBV3-2); 9 nucleotides agree with TRBD2. The J segment lost 10 bases and the V segment lost 4 bases, leaving 8 bases of the junction unmatched. The CDR3 has 14 residues. Germline loops: CDR1 LGHDT, CDR2 YNNKEL (reference sequence). DNA of the CDR3: TGTGCCAGCAGCCGACTAGCGGACCCTCGGGAGCAGTTCTTC. Protein sequence: CASSRLADPREQFF.

J is TRBJ2-1 and V is TRBV7-2; 13 bases align to TRBD2. The CDR3 sequence is 14 residues long. The junction had 10 bases not matched to a gene; V was cut back by 5 bases and J by 15 bases. Germline assignment: CDR1 SGHTA and CDR2 FQGNSA. DNA of the CDR3: TGTGCCAGCAGCCCTGGACTAGCGGGAGAGGTACCGTTCTTC. Encoded protein: CASSPGLAGEVPFF.

The chain couples TRBV7-9 to TRBJ2-7, with 7 bases identical to TRBD1. V lost 6 bases and J lost 0; bases outside the gene matches: 8. Germline CDR1 SEHNR, CDR2 FQNEAQ (reference sequence). This CDR3 is 15 amino acids long. The CDR3 region is CASSTTGESSYEQYF. CDR3 sequence (DNA): TGTGCCAGCAGTACCACAGGGGAGAGCTCCTACGAGCAGTACTTC. The full variable domain, completed using reference TRBV7-9 and TRBJ2-7, is DTGVSQNPRHKITKRGQNVTFRCDPISEHNRLYWYRQTLGQGPEFLTYFQNEAQLEKSRLLSDRFSAERPKGSFSTLEIQRTEQGDSAMYLCASSTTGESSYEQYFGPGTRLTVT.

The chain employs TRBV4-1 and TRBJ1-4; the match to TRBD1 covers 9 bases. The CDR3 length is 17 residues. Trimming at V came to 0 bases and at J to 7 bases, leaving 9 bases not matched to a gene. Per the germline V gene, CDR1 is MGHRA and CDR2 is YSYEKL. Written as DNA, the CDR3 is TGCGCCAGCAGCCAAGAGGGTTGGACAGGGGTGGGTGAAAAACTGTTTTTT. Translated: CASSQEGWTGVGEKLFF.

The chain has TRBV3-1 (or the pseudogene TRBV3-2) and TRBJ1-2; the match to TRBD1 covers 7 bases. The CDR3 is 16 residues long. Per the germline V gene, CDR1 is LGHDT and CDR2 is YNNKEL (reference sequence). Unmatched junction bases numbered 11, after V lost 1 base and J lost 6 bases. The chain's CDR3 is CASSQGSEGAGNGYTF. The CDR3 DNA is TGTGCCAGCAGCCAAGGTAGTGAGGGGGCGGGTAATGGCTACACCTTC.

The chain uses TRBV6-5 and TRBJ2-1; weak D call: TRBD1 (5 bases). CDR1 MNHEY and CDR2 SVGAGI come from the germline V gene. The CDR3 runs 15 residues. Trimming removed 8 bases from V and 1 base from J, with 15 bases in between. DNA for the CDR3: TGTGCCAGCGGCTCGCTGGACACTTCCTACAATGAGCAGTTCTTC. Residues: CASGSLDTSYNEQFF.

This chain connects TRBV11-3 to TRBJ1-3; no definite D call. The CDR3 spans 15 residues. The ends were cut back, 5 bases at V and 0 bases at J, with 11 bases in the middle. CDR1 is SGHNT, CDR2 YENEEA, per germline. CDR3 residues: CASSLDGSSGNTIYF. The CDR3 DNA follows: TGTGCCAGCAGCCTTGATGGGAGCTCTGGAAACACCATATATTTT. Variable domain in full (rest from reference TRBV11-3 and TRBJ1-3): EAGVVQSPRYKIIEKKQPVAFWCNPISGHNTLYWYLQNLGQGPELLIRYENEEAVDDSQLPKDRFSAERLKGVDSTLKIQPAELGDSAVYLCASSLDGSSGNTIYFGEGSWLTVV.

Remarks on this clone: This sample also contains other DNA sequences that code for the same CDR3. V gene TRBV5-1 combines with J gene TRBJ1-2; D remains ambiguous. Per germline, CDR1 SGHRS and CDR2 YFSETQ. Trimming took off 0 bases at V and 8 bases at J, with 8 bases between the two ends. This CDR3 spans 12 amino acids. The CDR3 spells CASSLDAAGYTF. CDR3 bases: TGCGCCAGCAGCTTGGACGCAGCGGGCTACACCTTC.

The rearrangement links TRBV7-9 to TRBJ2-3; D not resolved. Trimming took 3 bases from V and 0 from J, leaving 7 bases between them. Germline CDR1 SEHNR, CDR2 FQNEAQ (reference sequence). This CDR3 has 14 residues. In nucleotides, the CDR3 is TGTGCCAGCAGCTTCCTGACTAGCACAGATACGCAGTATTTT. Encoded protein: CASSFLTSTDTQYF. Full variable domain (rest looked up from reference TRBV7-9 and TRBJ2-3): DTGVSQNPRHKITKRGQNVTFRCDPISEHNRLYWYRQTLGQGPEFLTYFQNEAQLEKSRLLSDRFSAERPKGSFSTLEIQRTEQGDSAMYLCASSFLTSTDTQYFGPGTRLTVL.